These 10 T cell receptor beta chains share one sample of origin, sequenced in a study of T cells in Graves' hyperthyroidism and ophthalmopathy. Amplified TCR beta CDR3 regions derived from RNA transcripts. First-round RT-PCR with HTBI primers amplified the TCR CDR3 region. One entry per CDR3 protein, called by TCRdb with MiXCR from the multiplex PCR reads. The table lists 410,000 or so distinct CDR3 sequences, 14% to 15% of them singletons. Sequenced: blood. Source of these receptors: a man aged 18 to 30 with Graves' ophthalmopathy.

CDR3 amino acids: CASSTVGGFYEQYF. The CDR3 nucleotides read TGTGCCAGTAGTACTGTCGGGGGGTTCTACGAGCAGTACTTC. The rearrangement uses TRBV19 and TRBJ2-7; 7 bases are a match to TRBD2. Germline values: CDR1 LNHDA, CDR2 SQIVND (reference sequence). Trimming at V came to 4 bases and at J to 3 bases, leaving 6 bases not matched to a gene. CDR3 size: 14 residues.

The CDR3 DNA reads TGTGCCAGCAGAAAAACAGGGGGCCTCTATGGCTACACCTTC. Translated: CASRKTGGLYGYTF. The chain is built from TRBV27 and TRBJ1-2; 9 nucleotides line up with TRBD1. This CDR3 has 14 residues. V shed 6 bases, J shed 4 bases, and the junction held 6 bases outside the gene matches. Germline V CDR1 and CDR2: MNHEY, SMNVEV (reference sequence).

Here the CDR3 DNA reads TGTGCCAGCAGGACATACGGGAGACCAGATACGCAGTATTTT. This sequence encodes CASRTYGRPDTQYF. The J gene is TRBJ2-3, the V gene TRBV6-1; TRBD2 is a possible D gene (6 bases). The ends were cut back, 6 bases at V and 4 bases at J, with 14 bases in the middle. The germline V gene encodes CDR1 MNHNS and CDR2 SASEGT. The CDR3 extends over 14 amino acids.

This clonotype was seen just once. A much larger clone differs by one base, so this may be a read error. The CDR3 ends on some other residue instead of the conserved phenylalanine or tryptophan, so this is likely a read error. This chain joins TRBV24-1 and TRBJ1-2, with 7 bases identical to TRBD1. J gave up 0 bases and V 2 bases, and 8 bases lay outside the gene matches. The CDR3 is made up of 17 amino acids. CDR1 and CDR2 (germline): KGHDR, SFDVKD. For the CDR3, the DNA is TGTGCCACCAGTGATTCGGACAGGAGAGCCTCTAACTATGGCTACACCCTC. It is translated as CATSDSDRRASNYGYTL.

In regard to this clonotype: It may be a read error: a sequence one base away is much more abundant. The V gene is TRBV12-3 or TRBV12-4, the J gene TRBJ1-5; 10 nucleotides line up with TRBD1. Germline trimming cut 5 bases from V and 7 bases from J; bases unmatched to any gene: 8. The length of the CDR3 is 15 residues. CDR3 coding DNA: TGTGCCAGCAGTGCCGGGACAGGGGAGCTACAGCCCCAGCATTTT. Its protein product is CASSAGTGELQPQHF.

About this clonotype: One base away lies a much larger clone, so this may be a sequencing read error. The CDR3 sequence: CASSLGNPVPDTQYF. The CDR3 nucleotides are TGCGCCAGCAGCTTGGGAAACCCGGTCCCAGATACGCAGTATTTT. The chain combines TRBV5-1 with TRBJ2-3; D unclear. The CDR3 consists of 15 residues. Trimming stripped 0 bases from V and 4 bases from J, with 12 bases between. Germline values: CDR1 SGHRS, CDR2 YFSETQ.

This clonotype has just a few counts. The chain joins TRBV29-1 to TRBJ1-3, with 10 bases that match TRBD1. The CDR3 consists of 14 residues. Unmatched junction bases numbered 3, after V lost 4 bases and J lost 3 bases. Germline V gene sequence: CDR1 SQVTM, CDR2 ANQGSEA. The DNA for the CDR3 is TGCAGCGTTGTAAGGACAGGGGGTGGAAACACCATATATTTT. This gives the protein CSVVRTGGGNTIYF. The full variable domain, completed using reference TRBV29-1 and TRBJ1-3, is SAVISQKPSRDICQRGTSLTIQCQVDSQVTMMFWYRQQPGQSLTLIATANQGSEATYESGFVIDKFPISRPNLTFSTLTVSNMSPEDSSIYLCSVVRTGGGNTIYFGEGSWLTVV.

This clonotype was seen repeatedly, ten times or more. V gene TRBV29-1 combines with J gene TRBJ2-7; 13 bases match TRBD2. The CDR3 totals 14 residues. V lost 6 bases to trimming and J lost 9 bases; unmatched junction nucleotides: 11. Germline CDR1 is SQVTM and CDR2 is ANQGSEA. Here the CDR3 DNA reads TGCAGCGTCTTCGGGACTAGCGGGACCTCGGGGCAGTACTTC. This translates into CSVFGTSGTSGQYF.

This clonotype showed up many times. The V gene is TRBV30, the J gene TRBJ2-5; D is ambiguous. V gave up 0 bases and J gave up 5 bases, with 7 bases separating them. CDR3 length equals 12 residues. Germline V gene sequence: CDR1 GTSNPN, CDR2 SVGIG (reference sequence). The CDR3 region has the DNA TGTGCCTGGAGTGTACTATGGGAGACCCAGTACTTC. It is translated as CAWSVLWETQYF.

This clonotype occurred many times. The rearrangement joins TRBV10-1 to TRBJ2-7; possibly TRBD1 for D (6 bases). The length of the CDR3 is 15 residues. V was cut by 0 bases and J by 7 bases, with 16 bases left in between. CDR1 is WNHNN and CDR2 is SYGVQD in the germline V gene (reference sequence). The CDR3 loop reads CASSESRAGVLEQYF. CDR3 nucleotides: TGCGCCAGCAGTGAGTCAAGGGCAGGGGTATTGGAGCAGTACTTC.